The source of this TCR beta chain is a study of regulatory T cells in long-lasting Graves disease. Trimming cost V 6 bases and J 2 bases; bases outside gene matches: 8. The CDR3 spans 17 residues. CDR1 is SNHLY and CDR2 is FYNNEI in the germline V gene. Arm-PCR of CDR3 regions with iRepertoire HTBI primers generated TCR beta libraries. TCRdb passed the multiplex PCR reads through MiXCR, listing each CDR3 protein once. The sample yields about 430,000 distinct CDR3 sequences, 21% seen once. As to time point: persistent/refractory GD, antithyroid drugs over 5 years with positive TRAb. Construction of the TCR library relied on RNA isolated from PBMCs. Ten or more counts support this clonotype. Antigen unknown. Study-level findings and limits: Among persistent patients, a larger number of public clonotypes were shared (approximately 2,900) than among newly diagnosed patients (more than 850). Persistent disease was characterized by preferential usage of TRBV28, TRBJ1-2 and TRBJ2-5.

The chain uses TRBV2 and TRBJ2-2; 11 bases fit TRBD2. This clonotype originated in a female donor with Graves disease. Sequencing was performed on peripheral blood mononuclear cells (PBMCs), taken when the disease was refractory, from a patient treated with antithyroid drugs. DNA of the CDR3: TGTGCCAGCAGGGACTTTGGGACTAGCGGAAACACCGGGGAGCTGTTTTTT. It yields the protein CASRDFGTSGNTGELFF.